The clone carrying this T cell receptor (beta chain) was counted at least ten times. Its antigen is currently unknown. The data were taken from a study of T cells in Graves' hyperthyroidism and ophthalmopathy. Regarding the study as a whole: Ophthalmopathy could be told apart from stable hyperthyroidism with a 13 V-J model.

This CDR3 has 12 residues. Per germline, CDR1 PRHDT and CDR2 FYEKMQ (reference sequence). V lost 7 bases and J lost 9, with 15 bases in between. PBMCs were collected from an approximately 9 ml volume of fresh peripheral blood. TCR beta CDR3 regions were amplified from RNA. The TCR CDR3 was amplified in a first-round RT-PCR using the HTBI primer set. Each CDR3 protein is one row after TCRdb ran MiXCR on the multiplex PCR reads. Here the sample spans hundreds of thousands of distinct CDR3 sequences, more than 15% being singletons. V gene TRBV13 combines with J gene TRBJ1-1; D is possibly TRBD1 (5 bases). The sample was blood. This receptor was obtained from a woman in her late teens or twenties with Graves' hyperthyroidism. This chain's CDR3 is CASMGSAGKAFF. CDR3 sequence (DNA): TGTGCCAGCATGGGATCGGCAGGGAAAGCTTTCTTT.